The sequence of this T cell receptor (beta chain) was determined in a study of T cell repertoires in cytomegalovirus infection. Across the whole study: Indicated by public TCR beta signatures were CMV infection and matching HLA type. Regarding the study as a whole: Based on cumulative public TCR beta family frequency, carriers of CMV plus the relevant HLA were identified. Ex vivo responses were dominated by HLA-C-restricted CMV-specific TCR beta clonotypes.

This clonotype was detected a few times. Antigen specificity is unknown. TCRdb redid the calling of the reads with MiXCR, one entry per CDR3 protein. The sample contains approximately 250,000 distinct CDR3 sequences, more than 9% of which appear only once. V was trimmed by 1 base and J by 8 bases, leaving 8 bases between them. This CDR3 region has 12 residues. In germline, CDR1 is SGHTA, CDR2 FQGNSA. The sequence was obtained from a human donor in good health (CMV status not recorded). Some clones in this sample may be carry-over from other donors' samples. This chain joins TRBV7-2 and TRBJ1-2; D gene uncertain. What was sequenced was PBMCs. This CDR3 reads CASSLVSGGYTF. DNA for the CDR3: TGTGCCAGCAGCTTAGTTTCGGGGGGCTACACCTTC.